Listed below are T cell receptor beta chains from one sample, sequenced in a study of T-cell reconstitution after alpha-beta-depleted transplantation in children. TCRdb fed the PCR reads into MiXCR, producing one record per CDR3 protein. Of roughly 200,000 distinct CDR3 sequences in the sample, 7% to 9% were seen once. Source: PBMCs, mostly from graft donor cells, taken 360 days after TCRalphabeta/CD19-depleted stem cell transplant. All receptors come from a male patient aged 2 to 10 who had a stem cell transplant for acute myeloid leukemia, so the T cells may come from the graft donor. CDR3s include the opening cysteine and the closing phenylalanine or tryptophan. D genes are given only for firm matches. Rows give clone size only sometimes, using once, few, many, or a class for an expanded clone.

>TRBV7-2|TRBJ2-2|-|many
CASSLWGSDTGELFF
TGTGCCAGCAGCTTATGGGGCTCCGATACCGGGGAGCTGTTTTTT
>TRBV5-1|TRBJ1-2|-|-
CASSLIGAISRSNGYTF
TGCGCCAGCAGCTTGATCGGGGCTATCTCAAGAAGCAATGGCTACACCTTC
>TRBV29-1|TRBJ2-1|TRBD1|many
CSAMGTGQTYNEQFF
TGCAGCGCCATGGGGACAGGTCAAACCTACAATGAGCAGTTCTTC
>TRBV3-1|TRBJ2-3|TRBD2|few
CASSPGLAGEVGTDTQYF
TGTGCCAGCAGCCCCGGACTAGCGGGGGAAGTGGGTACAGATACGCAGTATTTT
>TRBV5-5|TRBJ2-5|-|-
CASSLAHPYLQETQYF
TGTGCCAGCAGCTTGGCTCACCCCTACCTTCAAGAGACCCAGTACTTC
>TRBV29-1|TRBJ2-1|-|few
CSVGGSENEQFF
TGCAGCGTTGGGGGTAGCGAGAATGAGCAGTTCTTC
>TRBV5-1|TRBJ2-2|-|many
CASSSQGNTGELFF
TGCGCCAGCAGCTCACAGGGAAACACCGGGGAGCTGTTTTTT
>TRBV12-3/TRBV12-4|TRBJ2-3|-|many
CASSLQGYSDTQYF
TGTGCCAGCAGTCTCCAGGGGTATTCAGATACGCAGTATTTT
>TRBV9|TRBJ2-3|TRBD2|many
CASSVGPLAGKKDTQYF
TGTGCCAGCAGCGTAGGCCCACTAGCGGGGAAGAAAGATACGCAGTATTTT
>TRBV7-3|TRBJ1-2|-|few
CASSLGQLLSF
TGTGCCAGCAGCTTAGGACAGCTCCTTTCCTTC
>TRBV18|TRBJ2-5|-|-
CASSPRVQGQETQYF
TGTGCCAGCTCACCAAGGGTCCAGGGGCAGGAGACCCAGTACTTC
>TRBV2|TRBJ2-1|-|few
CASSPELEGHYNEQFF
TGTGCCAGCAGCCCGGAACTAGAGGGCCACTACAATGAGCAGTTCTTC
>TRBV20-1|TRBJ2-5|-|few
CSALGQPQETQYF
TGCAGTGCTCTAGGACAGCCTCAAGAGACCCAGTACTTC
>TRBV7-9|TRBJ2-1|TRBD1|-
CASTSRTGRMWNEQFF
TGTGCCAGCACCTCGCGGACAGGAAGAATGTGGAATGAGCAGTTCTTC
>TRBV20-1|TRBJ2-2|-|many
CSATSGVNTGELFF
TGCAGTGCCACCTCAGGGGTGAACACCGGGGAGCTGTTTTTT
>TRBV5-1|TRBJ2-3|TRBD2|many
CASSFGSGSSDTQYF
TGCGCCAGCAGCTTCGGTAGCGGGAGTTCAGATACGCAGTATTTT
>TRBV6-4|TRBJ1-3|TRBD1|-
CASRLFSGTASYSGNTIYF
TGTGCCAGCAGACTATTCTCCGGGACAGCTTCGTACTCTGGAAACACCATATATTTT
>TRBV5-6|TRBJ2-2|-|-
CASSFMGFIGELFF
TGTGCCAGCAGCTTCATGGGTTTTATCGGGGAGCTGTTTTTT
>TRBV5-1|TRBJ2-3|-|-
CASSFPGSTDTQYF
TGCGCCAGCAGCTTCCCAGGGAGCACAGATACGCAGTATTTT
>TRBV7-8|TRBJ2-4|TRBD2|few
CASSPGTSASLAKNIQYF
TGTGCCAGCAGCCCCGGGACTAGCGCATCACTAGCCAAAAACATTCAGTACTTC
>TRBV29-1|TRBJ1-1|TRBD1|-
CSAGQGRNTEAFF
TGCAGCGCCGGACAGGGGAGGAACACTGAAGCTTTCTTT
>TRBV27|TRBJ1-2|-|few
CASSLSRAPNYGYTF
TGTGCCAGCAGTTTATCGCGGGCTCCTAACTATGGCTACACCTTC
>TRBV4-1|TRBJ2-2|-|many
CASSQEVTGELFF
TGCGCCAGCAGCCAGGAAGTCACCGGGGAGCTGTTTTTT
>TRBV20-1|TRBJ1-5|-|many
CSARAGRWNQPQHF
TGCAGTGCTAGAGCGGGTAGGTGGAATCAGCCCCAGCATTTT
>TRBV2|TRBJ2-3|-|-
CASSAQGRGKDTQYF
TGTGCCAGCAGTGCCCAGGGGAGAGGAAAAGATACGCAGTATTTT
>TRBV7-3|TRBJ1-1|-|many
CASSPGRTEAFF
TGTGCCAGCAGCCCCGGGCGTACTGAAGCTTTCTTT
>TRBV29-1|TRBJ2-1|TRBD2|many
CSVEGLTYNEQFF
TGCAGCGTTGAGGGACTAACCTACAATGAGCAGTTCTTC
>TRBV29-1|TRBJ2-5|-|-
CSVEESSETQYF
TGCAGCGTTGAAGAATCGTCGGAGACCCAGTACTTC
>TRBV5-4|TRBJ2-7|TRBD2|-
CASSLAGGSGRVEQYF
TGTGCCAGCAGCTTGGCCGGGGGTAGCGGGAGAGTCGAGCAGTACTTC
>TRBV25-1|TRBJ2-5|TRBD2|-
CASSGAGGLQETQYF
TGTGCCAGCAGTGGAGCGGGAGGGCTCCAAGAGACCCAGTACTTC
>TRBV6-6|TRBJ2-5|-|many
CASFGGRETQYF
TGTGCCAGCTTCGGGGGGCGAGAGACCCAGTACTTC
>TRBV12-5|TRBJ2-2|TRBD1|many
CASGLVLTGDGTGELFF
TGTGCTAGTGGTTTGGTACTGACAGGGGACGGCACCGGGGAGCTGTTTTTT
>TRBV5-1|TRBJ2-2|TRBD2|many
CASSLPTSANTGELFF
TGCGCCAGCAGCTTGCCTACTAGCGCGAACACCGGGGAGCTGTTTTTT
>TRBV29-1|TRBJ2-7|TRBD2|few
CSVRDGRSEQYF
TGCAGCGTACGGGACGGGAGGTCCGAGCAGTACTTC
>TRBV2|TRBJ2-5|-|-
CAYRRGEETQYF
TGTGCTTACCGCAGGGGTGAAGAGACCCAGTACTTC
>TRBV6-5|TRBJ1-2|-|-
CASSYSGQNYGYTF
TGTGCCAGCAGTTACTCCGGACAGAACTATGGCTACACCTTC
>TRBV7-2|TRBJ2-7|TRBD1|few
CASSQGQYLSSYEQYF
TGTGCCAGCAGCCAGGGACAGTATTTGAGCTCCTACGAGCAGTACTTC
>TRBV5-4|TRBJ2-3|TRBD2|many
CASRLAGGPAYTQYF
TGTGCCAGCAGACTAGCGGGGGGACCTGCTTATACGCAGTATTTT
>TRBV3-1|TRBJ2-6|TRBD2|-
CASSQGTSGSGANVLTF
TGTGCCAGCAGCCAGGGGACTAGCGGATCTGGGGCCAACGTCCTGACTTTC
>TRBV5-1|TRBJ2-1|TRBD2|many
CASSFLAGPYNEQFF
TGCGCCAGCAGCTTCCTAGCGGGACCTTACAATGAGCAGTTCTTC
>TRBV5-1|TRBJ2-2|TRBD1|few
CASSWTGSNTGELFF
TGCGCCAGCAGCTGGACAGGGTCGAACACCGGGGAGCTGTTTTTT
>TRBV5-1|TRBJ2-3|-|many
CASSFRVTDTQYF
TGCGCCAGCAGCTTTCGGGTCACAGATACGCAGTATTTT
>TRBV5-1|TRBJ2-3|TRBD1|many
CASSSGQGLFRDTQYF
TGCGCCAGCAGCTCAGGACAGGGGCTTTTCAGGGATACGCAGTATTTT
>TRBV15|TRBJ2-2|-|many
CATSRVGLMNTGELFF
TGTGCCACCAGCAGAGTTGGGTTGATGAACACCGGGGAGCTGTTTTTT
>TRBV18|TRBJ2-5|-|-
CASSPQVETQYF
TGTGCCAGCTCACCGCAGGTTGAGACCCAGTACTTC
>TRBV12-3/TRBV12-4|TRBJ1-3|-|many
CASGVGSPRNTIYF
TGTGCCAGCGGGGTCGGCAGCCCAAGAAACACCATATATTTT
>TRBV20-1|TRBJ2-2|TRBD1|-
CSASSQGAQTGELFF
TGCAGTGCTTCTTCACAGGGGGCGCAAACCGGGGAGCTGTTTTTT
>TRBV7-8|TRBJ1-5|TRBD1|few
CASSQGQGGQPQHF
TGTGCCAGCAGCCAAGGACAGGGCGGGCAGCCCCAGCATTTT
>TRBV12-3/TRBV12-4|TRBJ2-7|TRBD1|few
CASRDNRGTDEQYF
TGTGCCAGCAGGGACAACAGGGGAACGGACGAGCAGTACTTC
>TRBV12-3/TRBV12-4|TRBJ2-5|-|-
CASSQDLVTETQYF
TGTGCCAGCAGTCAGGATCTAGTAACAGAGACCCAGTACTTC
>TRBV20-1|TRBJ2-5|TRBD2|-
CSALPPAGGQETQYF
TGCAGTGCTCTCCCCCCAGCGGGGGGTCAAGAGACCCAGTACTTC
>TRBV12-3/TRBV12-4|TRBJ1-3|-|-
CASSRTSGNTIYF
TGTGCCAGCAGCCGTACCTCTGGAAACACCATATATTTT
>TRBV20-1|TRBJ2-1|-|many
CSASNRAREQFF
TGCAGTGCTAGTAACAGGGCTAGGGAGCAGTTCTTC
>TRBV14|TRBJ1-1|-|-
CASSQERYSAPGWSTEAFF
TGTGCCAGCAGCCAAGAGAGGTACTCGGCCCCAGGTTGGAGCACTGAAGCTTTCTTT
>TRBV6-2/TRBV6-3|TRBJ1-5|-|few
CASSYDRQPQHF
TGTGCCAGCAGTTACGACAGACAGCCCCAGCATTTT